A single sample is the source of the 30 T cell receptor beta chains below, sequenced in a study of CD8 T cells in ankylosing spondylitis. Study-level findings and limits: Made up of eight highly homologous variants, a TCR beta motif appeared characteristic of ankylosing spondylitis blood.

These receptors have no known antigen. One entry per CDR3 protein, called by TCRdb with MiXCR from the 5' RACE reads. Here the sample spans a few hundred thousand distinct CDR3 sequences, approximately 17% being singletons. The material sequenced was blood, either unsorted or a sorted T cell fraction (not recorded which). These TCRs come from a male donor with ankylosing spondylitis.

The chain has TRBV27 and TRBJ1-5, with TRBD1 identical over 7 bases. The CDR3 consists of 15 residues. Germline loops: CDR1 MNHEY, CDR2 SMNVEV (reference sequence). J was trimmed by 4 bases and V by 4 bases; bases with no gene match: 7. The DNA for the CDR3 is TGTGCCAGCAGTTCCCGACAGGGTAATAATCAGCCCCAGCATTTT. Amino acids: CASSSRQGNNQPQHF.

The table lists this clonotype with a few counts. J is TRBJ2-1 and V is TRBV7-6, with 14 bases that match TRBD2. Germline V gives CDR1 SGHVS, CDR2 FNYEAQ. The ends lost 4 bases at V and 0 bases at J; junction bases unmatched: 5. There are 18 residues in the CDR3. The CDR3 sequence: CASSSRGTSGSSYNEQFF. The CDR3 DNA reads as TGTGCCAGCAGCTCGCGGGGGACTAGCGGGAGCTCCTACAATGAGCAGTTCTTC.

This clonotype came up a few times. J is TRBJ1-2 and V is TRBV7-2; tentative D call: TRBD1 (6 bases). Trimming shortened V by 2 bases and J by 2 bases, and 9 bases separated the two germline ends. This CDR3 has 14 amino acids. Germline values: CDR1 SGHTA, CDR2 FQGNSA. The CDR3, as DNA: TGTGCCAGCAGCTTAACAGGGCAGAACTATGGCTACACCTTC. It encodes CASSLTGQNYGYTF.

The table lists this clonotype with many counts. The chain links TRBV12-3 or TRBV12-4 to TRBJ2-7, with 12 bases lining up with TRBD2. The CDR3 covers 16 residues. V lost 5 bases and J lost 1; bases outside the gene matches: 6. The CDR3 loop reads CASSGPTSGGSYEQYF. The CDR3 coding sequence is TGTGCCAGCAGTGGCCCGACTAGCGGGGGATCCTACGAGCAGTACTTC.

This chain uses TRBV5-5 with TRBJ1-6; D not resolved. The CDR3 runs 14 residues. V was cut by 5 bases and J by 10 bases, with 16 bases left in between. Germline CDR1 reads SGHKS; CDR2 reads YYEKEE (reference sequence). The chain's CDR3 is CASRSTVSLSPLHF. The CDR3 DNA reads TGTGCCAGCAGATCTACAGTCTCCCTCTCACCCCTCCACTTT.

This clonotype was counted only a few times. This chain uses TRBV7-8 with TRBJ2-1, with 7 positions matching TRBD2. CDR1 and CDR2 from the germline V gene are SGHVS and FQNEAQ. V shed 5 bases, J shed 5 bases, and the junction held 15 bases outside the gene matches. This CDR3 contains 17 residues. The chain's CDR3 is CASSIIPARETDNEQFF. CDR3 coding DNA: TGTGCCAGCAGCATTATCCCGGCGCGGGAGACCGACAATGAGCAGTTCTTC.

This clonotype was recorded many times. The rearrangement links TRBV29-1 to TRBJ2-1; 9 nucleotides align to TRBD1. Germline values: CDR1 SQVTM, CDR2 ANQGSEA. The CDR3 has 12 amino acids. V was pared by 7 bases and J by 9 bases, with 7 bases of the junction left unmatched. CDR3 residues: CSARTGVGEQFF. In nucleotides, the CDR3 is TGCAGCGCCCGGACAGGGGTCGGTGAGCAGTTCTTC.

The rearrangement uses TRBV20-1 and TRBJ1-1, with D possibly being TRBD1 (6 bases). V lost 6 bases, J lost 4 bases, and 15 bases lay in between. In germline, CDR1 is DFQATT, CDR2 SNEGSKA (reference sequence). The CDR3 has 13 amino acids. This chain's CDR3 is CSAEGGMSTEAFF. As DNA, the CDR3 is TGCAGTGCGGAGGGGGGAATGAGCACTGAAGCTTTCTTT.

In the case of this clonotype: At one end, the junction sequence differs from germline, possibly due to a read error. As DNA, the CDR3 is TGCAGCGTAGAAGGGACAGGGAAAGGCTACGAGCAGTACTTC. This gives the protein CSVEGTGKGYEQYF. This sequence joins TRBV29-1 and TRBJ2-7, with TRBD1 matching over 9 bases. Per the germline V gene, CDR1 is SQVTM and CDR2 is ANQGSEA. The CDR3 has 14 residues.

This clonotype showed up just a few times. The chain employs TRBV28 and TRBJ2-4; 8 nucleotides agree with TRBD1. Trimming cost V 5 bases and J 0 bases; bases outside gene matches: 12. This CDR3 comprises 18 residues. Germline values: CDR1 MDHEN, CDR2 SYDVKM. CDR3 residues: CASSPAPTGGQAKNIQYF. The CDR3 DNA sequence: TGTGCCAGCAGTCCAGCACCAACAGGGGGACAAGCCAAAAACATTCAGTACTTC.

CDR3 bases: TGTGCCAGCAGCTTAGGTCGGGGAGGGTCGTACTTC. It is translated as CASSLGRGGSYF. The V call is TRBV7-2, the J call TRBJ2-7, with 7 bases lining up with TRBD2. The CDR3 runs 12 residues. Germline lookup yields CDR1 SGHTA and CDR2 FQGNSA. The junction had 6 bases not matched to a gene; V was cut back by 1 base and J by 12 bases.

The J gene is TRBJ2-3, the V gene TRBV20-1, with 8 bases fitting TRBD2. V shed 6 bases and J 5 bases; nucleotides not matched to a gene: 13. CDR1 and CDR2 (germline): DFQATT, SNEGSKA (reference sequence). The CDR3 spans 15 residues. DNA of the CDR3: TGCAGTGCCCCCCGGGGCGGGGGGCGTGGAGATACGCAGTATTTT. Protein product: CSAPRGGGRGDTQYF.

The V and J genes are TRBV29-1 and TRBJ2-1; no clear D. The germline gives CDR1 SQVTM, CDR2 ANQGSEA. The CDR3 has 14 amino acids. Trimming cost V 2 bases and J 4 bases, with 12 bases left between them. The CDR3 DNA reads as TGCAGCGTTGAAATTCAGACTCATTACAATGAGCAGTTCTTC. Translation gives CSVEIQTHYNEQFF.

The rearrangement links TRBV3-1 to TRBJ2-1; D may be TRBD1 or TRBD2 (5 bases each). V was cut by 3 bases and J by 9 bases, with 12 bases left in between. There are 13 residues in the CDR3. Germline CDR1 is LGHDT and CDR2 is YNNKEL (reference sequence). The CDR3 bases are TGTGCCAGCAGCCAGGGCAGGGACGCTGAGCAGTTCTTC. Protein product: CASSQGRDAEQFF.

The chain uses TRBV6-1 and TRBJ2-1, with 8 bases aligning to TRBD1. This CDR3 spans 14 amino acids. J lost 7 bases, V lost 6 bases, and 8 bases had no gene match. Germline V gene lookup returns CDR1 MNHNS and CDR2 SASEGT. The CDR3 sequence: CASSQDRVRNEQFF. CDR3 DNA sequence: TGTGCCAGCAGCCAGGACAGGGTTCGGAATGAGCAGTTCTTC.

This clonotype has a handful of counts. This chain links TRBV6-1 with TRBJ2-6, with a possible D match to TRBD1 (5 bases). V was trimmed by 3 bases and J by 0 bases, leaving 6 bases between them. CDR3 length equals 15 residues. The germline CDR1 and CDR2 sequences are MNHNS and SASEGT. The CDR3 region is CASSDRASGANVLTF. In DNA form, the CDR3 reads TGTGCCAGCAGTGACAGGGCCTCTGGGGCCAACGTCCTGACTTTC.

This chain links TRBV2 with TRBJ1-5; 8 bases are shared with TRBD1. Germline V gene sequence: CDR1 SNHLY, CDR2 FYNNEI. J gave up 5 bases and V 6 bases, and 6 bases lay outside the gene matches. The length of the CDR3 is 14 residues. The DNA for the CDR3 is TGTGCCAGCAGCGCCACAGGGGGTCATCAGCCCCAGCATTTT. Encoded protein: CASSATGGHQPQHF.

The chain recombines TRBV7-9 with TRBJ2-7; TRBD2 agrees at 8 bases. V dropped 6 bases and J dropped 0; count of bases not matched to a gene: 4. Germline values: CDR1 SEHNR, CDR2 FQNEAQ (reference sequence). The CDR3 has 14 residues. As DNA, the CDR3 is TGTGCCAGCAGACCAACTAGCGGCTCCTACGAGCAGTACTTC. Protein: CASRPTSGSYEQYF.

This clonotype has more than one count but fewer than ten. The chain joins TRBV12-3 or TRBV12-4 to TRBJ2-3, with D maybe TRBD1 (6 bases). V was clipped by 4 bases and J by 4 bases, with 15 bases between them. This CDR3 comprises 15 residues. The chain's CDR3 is CASSYRVGDADTQYF. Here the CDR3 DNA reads TGTGCCAGCAGTTACAGGGTTGGGGACGCAGATACGCAGTATTTT.

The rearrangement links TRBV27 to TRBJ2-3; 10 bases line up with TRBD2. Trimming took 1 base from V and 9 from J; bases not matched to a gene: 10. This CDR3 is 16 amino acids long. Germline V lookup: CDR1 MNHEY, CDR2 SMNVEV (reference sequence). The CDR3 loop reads CASSLWHSASGRTQYF. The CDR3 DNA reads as TGTGCCAGCAGTTTATGGCACAGCGCTAGCGGGAGAACGCAGTATTTT.

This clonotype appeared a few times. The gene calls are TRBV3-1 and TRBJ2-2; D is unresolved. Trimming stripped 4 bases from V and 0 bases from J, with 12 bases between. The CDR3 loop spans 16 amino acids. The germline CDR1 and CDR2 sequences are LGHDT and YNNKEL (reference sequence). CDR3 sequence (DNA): TGTGCCAGCAGCCGGGAAACAGTGCCGAACACCGGGGAGCTGTTTTTT. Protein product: CASSRETVPNTGELFF.

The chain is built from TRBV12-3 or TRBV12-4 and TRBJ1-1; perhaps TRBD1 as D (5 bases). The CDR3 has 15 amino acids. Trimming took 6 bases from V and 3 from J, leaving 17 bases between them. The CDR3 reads CASRFRGGGDTEAFF. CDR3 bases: TGTGCCAGCAGGTTTCGGGGTGGGGGGGACACTGAAGCTTTCTTT.

The CDR3 protein is CASSSRTATNEKLFF. CDR3 sequence (DNA): TGTGCCAGCAGCTCGAGGACAGCAACTAATGAAAAACTGTTTTTT. The chain uses TRBV7-9 and TRBJ1-4; TRBD1 is a possible D gene (6 bases). CDR1 is SEHNR and CDR2 is FQNEAQ in the germline V gene (reference sequence). The germline V and J ends were trimmed by 4 bases and 0 bases, with 9 bases remaining between them. The CDR3 contains 15 residues.

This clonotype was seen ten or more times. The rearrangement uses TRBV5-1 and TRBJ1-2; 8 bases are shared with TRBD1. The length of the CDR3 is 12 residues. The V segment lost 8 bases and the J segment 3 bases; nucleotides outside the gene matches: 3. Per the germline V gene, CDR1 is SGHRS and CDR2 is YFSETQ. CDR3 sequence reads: CARDREHYGYTF. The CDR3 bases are TGCGCCAGGGACAGGGAGCACTATGGCTACACCTTC.

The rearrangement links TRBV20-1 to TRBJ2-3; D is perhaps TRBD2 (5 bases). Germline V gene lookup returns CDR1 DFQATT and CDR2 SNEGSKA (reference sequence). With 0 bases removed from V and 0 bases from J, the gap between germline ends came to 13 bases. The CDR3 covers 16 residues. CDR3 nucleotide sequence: TGCAGTGCTAGAGACCCCAGCGGCTCTAGCACAGATACGCAGTATTTT. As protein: CSARDPSGSSTDTQYF.

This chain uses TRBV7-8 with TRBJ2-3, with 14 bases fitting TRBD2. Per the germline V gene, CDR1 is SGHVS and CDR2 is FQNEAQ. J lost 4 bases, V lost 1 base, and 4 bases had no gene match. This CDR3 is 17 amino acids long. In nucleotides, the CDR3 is TGTGCCAGCAGCTTAGGGCCGGGACTAGCGGGGGCAGATACGCAGTATTTT. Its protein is CASSLGPGLAGADTQYF.

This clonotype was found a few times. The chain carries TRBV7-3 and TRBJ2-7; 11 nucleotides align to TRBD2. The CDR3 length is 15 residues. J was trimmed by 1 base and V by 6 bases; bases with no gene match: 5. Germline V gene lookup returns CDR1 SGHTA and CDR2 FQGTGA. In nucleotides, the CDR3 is TGTGCCAGCAGTCCTAGCGGGAGGCAGTCCTACGAGCAGTACTTC. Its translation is CASSPSGRQSYEQYF.

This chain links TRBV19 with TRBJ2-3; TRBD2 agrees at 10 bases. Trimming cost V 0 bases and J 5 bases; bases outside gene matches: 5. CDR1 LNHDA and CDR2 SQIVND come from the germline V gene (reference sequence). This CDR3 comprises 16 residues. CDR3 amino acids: CASSIDASGGGDTQYF. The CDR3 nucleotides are TGTGCCAGTAGTATAGATGCTAGCGGGGGTGGAGATACGCAGTATTTT.

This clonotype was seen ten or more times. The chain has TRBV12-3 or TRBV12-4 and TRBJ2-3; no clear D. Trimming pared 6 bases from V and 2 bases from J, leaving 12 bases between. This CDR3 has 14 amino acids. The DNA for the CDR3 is TGTGCCAGCAGGCCTTTCACTTCCACAGATACGCAGTATTTT. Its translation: CASRPFTSTDTQYF.

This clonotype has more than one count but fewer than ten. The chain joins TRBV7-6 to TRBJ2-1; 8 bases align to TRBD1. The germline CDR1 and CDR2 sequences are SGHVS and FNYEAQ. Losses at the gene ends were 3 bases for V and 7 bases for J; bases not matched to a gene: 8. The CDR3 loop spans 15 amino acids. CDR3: CASSFGGQVGNEQFF. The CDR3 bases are TGTGCCAGCAGCTTTGGGGGACAGGTTGGGAATGAGCAGTTCTTC. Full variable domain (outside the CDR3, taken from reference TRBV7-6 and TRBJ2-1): GAGVSQSPRYKVTKRGQDVALRCDPISGHVSLYWYRQALGQGPEFLTYFNYEAQQDKSGLPNDRFSAERPEGSISTLTIQRTEQRDSAMYRCASSFGGQVGNEQFFGPGTRLTVL.